This entry describes one T cell receptor beta chain. Its target is unknown. The data belong to a study of T cells in localized non-small cell lung cancer. J was trimmed by 6 bases and V by 5 bases; bases with no gene match: 9. The CDR3 consists of 14 residues. CDR1 and CDR2 from the germline V gene are MDHEN and SYDVKM. Study-wide results and limits: A higher density of T cells in blood coincided with extended overall survival. Out of the top 100 tumor clones, a median approximately 57 were seen in adjacent lung. Sequencing was limited to one tumor region, leaving the possibility of heterogeneity open. Uninvolved nearby lung showed the greatest T cell clonality, exceeding that found in tumor.

Repertoires were generated with immunoSEQ multiplex PCR, while TCRdb's copy carries only in-frame clones and drops some. The top ten clones hold roughly 5% of a sample with 3,300 or so clones, 15% to 25% of them seen once. The clonotype was recovered from a female donor over 55 with stage II lung adenocarcinoma. The sequencing here drew on lung tumor tissue, taken before any cancer treatment. This chain joins TRBV28 and TRBJ1-1; TRBD1 aligns across 7 bases. CDR3 loop: CASSRWTGGAEAFF. The DNA of the CDR3 is TGTGCCAGCAGTCGATGGACAGGCGGCGCTGAAGCTTTCTTT.